This section outlines one TCR beta chain sequence together with its context. The antigen is unknown. The data are from a study of shared clonotypes between healthy human individuals. Study observations and caveats: Naive CD4 clonotypes overlapped across several donors at around 4.8%.

Per the germline V gene, CDR1 is SGHDT and CDR2 is YYEEEE. The CDR3 totals 13 residues. With V trimmed by 0 bases and J by 10 bases, 4 bases remained unmatched. The repertoire was sequenced with immunoSEQ multiplex PCR; TCRdb's copy has only in-frame clones and lacks some. The data hold some 2,000,000 clones, with around 96% observed a single time. Positively selected for CCR7, the CD45RO-negative cells used as naive CD8 cells excluded terminally differentiated effector memory CD45RA+ cells. Everyone who donated was a Caucasian adult who lived in Nashville, Tennessee. The sequenced sample was naive CD8+ T cells sorted from blood. The TCR was taken from a man younger than 35 in good health. The chain uses TRBV5-6 and TRBJ1-1, with 9 positions matching TRBD1. The CDR3 reads CASSLGSDRGAFF. The CDR3, as DNA: TGTGCCAGCAGCTTGGGGTCGGACAGGGGAGCTTTCTTT.